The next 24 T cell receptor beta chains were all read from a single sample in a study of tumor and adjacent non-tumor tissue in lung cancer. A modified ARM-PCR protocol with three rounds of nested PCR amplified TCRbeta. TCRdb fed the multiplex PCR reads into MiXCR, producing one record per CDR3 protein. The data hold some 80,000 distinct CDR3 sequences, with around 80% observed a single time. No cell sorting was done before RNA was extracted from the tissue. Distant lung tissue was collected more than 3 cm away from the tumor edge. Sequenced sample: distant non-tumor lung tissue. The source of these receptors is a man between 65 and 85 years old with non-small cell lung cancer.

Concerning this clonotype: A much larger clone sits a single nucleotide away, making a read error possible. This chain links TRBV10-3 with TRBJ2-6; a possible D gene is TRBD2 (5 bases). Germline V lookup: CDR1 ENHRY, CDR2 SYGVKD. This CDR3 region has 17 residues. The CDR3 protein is CAISESSPGSGTNVLTF. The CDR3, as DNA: TGTGCCATCAGTGAGTCGAGTCCGGGGTCTGGGACCAACGTCCTGACTTTC.

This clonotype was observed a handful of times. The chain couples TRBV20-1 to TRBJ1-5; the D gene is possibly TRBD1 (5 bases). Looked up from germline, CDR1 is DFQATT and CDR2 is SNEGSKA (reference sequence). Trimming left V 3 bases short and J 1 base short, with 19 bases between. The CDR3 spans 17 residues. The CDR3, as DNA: TGCAGTGCTAGTAGGGCCGGGGGGTTGGGAAGCAATCAGCCCCAGCATTTT. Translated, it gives CSASRAGGLGSNQPQHF.

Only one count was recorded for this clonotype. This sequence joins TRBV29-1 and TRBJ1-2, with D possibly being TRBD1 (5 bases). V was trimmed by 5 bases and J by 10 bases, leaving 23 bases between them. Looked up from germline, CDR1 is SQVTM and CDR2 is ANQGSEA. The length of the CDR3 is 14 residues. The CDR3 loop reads CSVQVPGEGSAYTF. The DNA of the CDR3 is TGCAGCGTTCAAGTTCCGGGAGAGGGGAGTGCCTACACCTTC.

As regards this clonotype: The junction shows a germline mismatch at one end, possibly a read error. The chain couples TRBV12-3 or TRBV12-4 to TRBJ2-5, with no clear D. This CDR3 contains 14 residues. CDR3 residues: CASSLPGPRETQCF. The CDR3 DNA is TGTGCCAGCAGTTTACCGGGCCCTCGTGAGACCCAGTGCTTC.

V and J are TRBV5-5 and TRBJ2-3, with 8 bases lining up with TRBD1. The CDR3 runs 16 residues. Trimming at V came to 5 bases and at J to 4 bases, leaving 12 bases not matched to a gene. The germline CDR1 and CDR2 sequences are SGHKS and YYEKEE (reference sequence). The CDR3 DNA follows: TGTGCCAGCAGTGTCGGGACAGGCATGCTGGCAGATACGCAGTATTTT. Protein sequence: CASSVGTGMLADTQYF.

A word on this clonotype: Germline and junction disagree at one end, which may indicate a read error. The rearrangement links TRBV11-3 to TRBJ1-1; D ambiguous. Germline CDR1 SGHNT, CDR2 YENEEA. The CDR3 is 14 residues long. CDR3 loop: CASSPRVLKTEAFF. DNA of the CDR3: TGTGCTAGCAGCCCAAGGGTGCTGAAGACTGAAGCTTTCTTT.

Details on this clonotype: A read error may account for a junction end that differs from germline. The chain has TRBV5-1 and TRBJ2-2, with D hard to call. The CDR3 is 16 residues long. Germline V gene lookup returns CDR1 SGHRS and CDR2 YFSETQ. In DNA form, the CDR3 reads TGCGCCAGCGGCTTATATACTTTGACGGACACCGGGGAGCTGTTTTTT. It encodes CASGLYTLTDTGELFF. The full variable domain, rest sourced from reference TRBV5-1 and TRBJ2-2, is KAGVTQTPRYLIKTRGQQVTLSCSPISGHRSVSWYQQTPGQGLQFLFEYFSETQRNKGNFPGRFSGRQFSNSRSEMNVSTLELGDSALYLCASGLYTLTDTGELFFGEGSRLTVL.

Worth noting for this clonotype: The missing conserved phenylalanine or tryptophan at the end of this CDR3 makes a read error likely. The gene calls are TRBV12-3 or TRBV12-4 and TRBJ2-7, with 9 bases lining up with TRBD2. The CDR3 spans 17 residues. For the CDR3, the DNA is TGTGTCAGCAGTTCGCGGGCGGGACTAGCAGGCACTTACGAGCAGTACCTC. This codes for CVSSSRAGLAGTYEQYL.

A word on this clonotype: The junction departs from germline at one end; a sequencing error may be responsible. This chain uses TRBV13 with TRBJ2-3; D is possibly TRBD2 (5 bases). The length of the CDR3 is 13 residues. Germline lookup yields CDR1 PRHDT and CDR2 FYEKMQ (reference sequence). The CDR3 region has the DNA TGTGCCAGCGAGTGCGGAGGCACAGATACGAAGTATTTT. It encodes CASECGGTDTKYF.

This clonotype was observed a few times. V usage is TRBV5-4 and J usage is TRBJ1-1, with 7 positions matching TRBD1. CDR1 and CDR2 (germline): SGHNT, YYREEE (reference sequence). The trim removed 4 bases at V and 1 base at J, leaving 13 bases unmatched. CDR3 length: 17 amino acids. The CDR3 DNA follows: TGTGCCAGCAGCATTACAGGGGTTGCACTCGAGAACACTGAAGCTTTCTTT. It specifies CASSITGVALENTEAFF.

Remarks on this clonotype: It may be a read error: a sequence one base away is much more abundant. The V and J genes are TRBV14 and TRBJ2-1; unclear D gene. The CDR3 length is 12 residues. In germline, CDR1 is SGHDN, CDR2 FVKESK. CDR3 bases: TGTGACAGCAGCCAAGACTTTAATGAGCAGTTCTTC. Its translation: CDSSQDFNEQFF.

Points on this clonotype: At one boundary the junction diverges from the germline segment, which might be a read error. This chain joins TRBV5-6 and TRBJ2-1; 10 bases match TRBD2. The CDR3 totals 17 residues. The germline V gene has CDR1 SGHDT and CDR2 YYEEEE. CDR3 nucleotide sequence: TGTGTCAGCAGCTTGGGGTTGAGTAGCGGGGGGAGAAGTGAGCAGTTCTTT. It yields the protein CVSSLGLSSGGRSEQFF.

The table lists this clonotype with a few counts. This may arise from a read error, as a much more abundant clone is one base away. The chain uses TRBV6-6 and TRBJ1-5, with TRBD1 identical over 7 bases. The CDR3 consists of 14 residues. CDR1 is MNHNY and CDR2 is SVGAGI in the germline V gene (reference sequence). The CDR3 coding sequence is TGTACCAGCAGGGGGGGATGGGGCAATCAGCCCCAGCATTTT. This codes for CTSRGGWGNQPQHF.

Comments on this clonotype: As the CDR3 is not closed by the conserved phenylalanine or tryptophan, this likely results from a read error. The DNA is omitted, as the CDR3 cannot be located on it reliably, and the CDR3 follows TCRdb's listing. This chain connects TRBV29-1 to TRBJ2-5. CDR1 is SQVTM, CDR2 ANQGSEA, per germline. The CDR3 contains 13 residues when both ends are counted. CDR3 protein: CSVADRFHETQCL.

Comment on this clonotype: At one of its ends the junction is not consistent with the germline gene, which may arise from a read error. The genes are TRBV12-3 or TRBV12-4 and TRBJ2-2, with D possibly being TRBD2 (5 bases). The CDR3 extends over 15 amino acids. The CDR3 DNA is TGTGCCAGCAGTCCCCAACATGGGAACACCGGGAAGCTATTTTTT. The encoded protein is CASSPQHGNTGKLFF.

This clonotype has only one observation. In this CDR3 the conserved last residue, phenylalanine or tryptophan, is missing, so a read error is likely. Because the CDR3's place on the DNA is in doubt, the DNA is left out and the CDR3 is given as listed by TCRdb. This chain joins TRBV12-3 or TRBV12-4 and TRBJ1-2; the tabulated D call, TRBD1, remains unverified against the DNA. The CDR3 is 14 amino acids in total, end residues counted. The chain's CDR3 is CASRPGQVNYGYIL.

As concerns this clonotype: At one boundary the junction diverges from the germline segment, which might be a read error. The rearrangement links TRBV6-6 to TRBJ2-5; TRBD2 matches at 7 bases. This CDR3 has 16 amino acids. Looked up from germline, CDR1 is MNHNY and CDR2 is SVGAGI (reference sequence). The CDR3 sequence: CVSSYSRGGGRKTQYF. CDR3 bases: TGTGTCAGCAGTTACTCGAGGGGCGGGGGAAGGAAGACCCAGTATTTC.

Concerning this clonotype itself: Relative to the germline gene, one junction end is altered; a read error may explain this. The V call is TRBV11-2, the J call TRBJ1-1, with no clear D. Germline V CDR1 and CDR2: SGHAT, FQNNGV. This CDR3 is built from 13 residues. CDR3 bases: TGTGCCAGCAACTTAGGTACATCCGATATACCTATCTTT. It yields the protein CASNLGTSDIPIF.

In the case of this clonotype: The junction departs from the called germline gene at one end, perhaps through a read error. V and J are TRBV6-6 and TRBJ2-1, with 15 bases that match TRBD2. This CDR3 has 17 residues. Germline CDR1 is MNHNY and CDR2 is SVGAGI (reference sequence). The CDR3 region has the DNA TGTACCAGCAGTAACCCGGGACTAGCGGGAGGCGTAGGTGAGCAGTTTTTC. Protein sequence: CTSSNPGLAGGVGEQFF.

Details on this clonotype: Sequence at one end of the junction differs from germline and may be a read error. The CDR3 reads CDSSLDGTYEQYF. CDR3 coding DNA: TGCGACAGCAGCTTGGACGGAACCTACGAGCAGTACTTT. J is TRBJ2-7 and V is TRBV5-1; no definite D call. CDR3 length: 13 amino acids. Germline loops: CDR1 SGHRS, CDR2 YFSETQ.

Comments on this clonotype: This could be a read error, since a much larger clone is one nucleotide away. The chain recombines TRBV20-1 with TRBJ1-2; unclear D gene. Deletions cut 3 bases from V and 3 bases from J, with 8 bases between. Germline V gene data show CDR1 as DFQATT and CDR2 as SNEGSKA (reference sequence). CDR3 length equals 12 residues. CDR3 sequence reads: CSASASHYGYTF. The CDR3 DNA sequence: TGCAGTGCTAGTGCCAGCCACTATGGCTACACCTTC.

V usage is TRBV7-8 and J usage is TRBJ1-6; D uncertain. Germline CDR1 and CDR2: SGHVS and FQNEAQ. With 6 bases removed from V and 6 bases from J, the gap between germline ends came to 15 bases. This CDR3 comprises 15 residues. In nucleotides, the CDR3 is TGTGCCAGCAGTCTATCGTCAGGCCCTAATTCACCCCTCCACTTT. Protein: CASSLSSGPNSPLHF. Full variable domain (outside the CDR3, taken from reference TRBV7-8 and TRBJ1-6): GAGVSQSPRYKVAKRGQDVALRCDPISGHVSLFWYQQALGQGPEFLTYFQNEAQLDKSGLPSDRFFAERPEGSVSTLKIQRTQQEDSAVYLCASSLSSGPNSPLHFGNGTRLTVT.

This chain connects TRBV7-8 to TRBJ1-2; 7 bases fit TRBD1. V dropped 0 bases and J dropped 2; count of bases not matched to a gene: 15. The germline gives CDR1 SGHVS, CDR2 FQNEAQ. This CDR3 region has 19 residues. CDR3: CASSLALVGGARENYGYTF. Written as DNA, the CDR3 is TGTGCCAGCAGCTTAGCGCTGGTAGGGGGCGCGAGGGAAAACTATGGCTACACCTTC.

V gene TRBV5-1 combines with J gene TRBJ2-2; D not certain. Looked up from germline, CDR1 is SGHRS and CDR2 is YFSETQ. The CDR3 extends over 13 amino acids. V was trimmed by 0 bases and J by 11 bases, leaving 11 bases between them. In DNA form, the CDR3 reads TGCGCCAGCAGCTTGGGTGGGATCGGAGAGCTGTTTTTT. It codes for CASSLGGIGELFF.